This paragraph covers one TCR beta chain sequence. The data are from a study of blood T cell repertoires in COVID-19. Overall study: PBMCs, B-cell-depleted T cells, or T cells provided the cDNA or gDNA that made up the material.

This CDR3 comprises 13 residues. The junction had 3 bases not matched to a gene; V was cut back by 5 bases and J by 6 bases. Germline CDR1 LNHDA, CDR2 SQIVND (reference sequence). Produced via immunoSEQ multiplex PCR; TCRdb's table is partial and in-frame only. The repertoire holds over 150,000 clones, with roughly 85% as singletons. Sequences were obtained from peripheral blood. The source of this sequence is an older woman with COVID-19, enrolled during active disease. The rearrangement uses TRBV19 and TRBJ1-3, with 8 bases identical to TRBD1. The CDR3 region has the DNA TGTGCCAGTAGTGAGGACAGGGCAAACACCATATATTTT. The encoded protein is CASSEDRANTIYF.